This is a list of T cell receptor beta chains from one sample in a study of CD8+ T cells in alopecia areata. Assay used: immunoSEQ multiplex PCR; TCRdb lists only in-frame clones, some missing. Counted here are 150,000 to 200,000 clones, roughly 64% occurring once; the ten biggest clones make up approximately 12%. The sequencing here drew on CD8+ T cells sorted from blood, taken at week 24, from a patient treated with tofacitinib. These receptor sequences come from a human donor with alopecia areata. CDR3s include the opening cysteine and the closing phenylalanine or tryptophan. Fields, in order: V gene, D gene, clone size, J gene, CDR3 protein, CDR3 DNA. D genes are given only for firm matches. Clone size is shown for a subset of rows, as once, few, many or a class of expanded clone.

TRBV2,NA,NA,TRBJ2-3,CASWGRTSTDTQYF,TGTGCCAGCTGGGGCAGGACTAGCACAGATACGCAGTATTTT
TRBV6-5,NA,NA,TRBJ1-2,CASSYSGQPNYGYTF,TGTGCCAGCAGTTACTCCGGACAGCCTAACTATGGCTACACCTTC
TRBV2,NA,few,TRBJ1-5,CASSETTVNNQPQHF,TGTGCCAGCAGTGAGACGACAGTCAACAATCAGCCCCAGCATTTT
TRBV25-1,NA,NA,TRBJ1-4,CAERGAEKLFF,TGTGCAGAACGGGGGGCAGAAAAACTGTTTTTT
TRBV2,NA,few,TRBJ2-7,CASSDFGGTGYEQYF,TGTGCCAGCAGTGACTTCGGAGGAACCGGTTACGAGCAGTACTTC
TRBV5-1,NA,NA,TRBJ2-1,CASSLREGYNEQFF,TGCGCCAGCAGCTTAAGGGAAGGCTACAATGAGCAGTTCTTC
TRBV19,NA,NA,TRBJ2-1,CASSIEGPPSSYNEQFF,TGTGCCAGTAGTATAGAAGGGCCCCCCAGCTCCTACAATGAGCAGTTCTTC
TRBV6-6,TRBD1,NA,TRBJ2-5,CASSYLDRVQETQYF,TGTGCCAGCAGTTACTTGGACAGGGTCCAAGAGACCCAGTACTTC
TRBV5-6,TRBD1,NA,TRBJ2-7,CASSSPGQIYEQYF,TGTGCCAGCAGCTCTCCGGGACAGATATACGAGCAGTACTTC
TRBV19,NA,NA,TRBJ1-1,CASSIGAEAFF,TGTGCCAGTAGTATTGGTGCTGAAGCTTTCTTT
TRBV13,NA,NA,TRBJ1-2,CASSLVGGRSGYTF,TGTGCCAGCAGCTTAGTGGGGGGAAGAAGTGGCTACACCTTC
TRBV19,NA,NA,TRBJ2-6,CASRGASSGANVLTF,TGTGCCAGTAGAGGGGCGAGCTCTGGGGCCAACGTCCTGACTTTC
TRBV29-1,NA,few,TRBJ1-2,CSGGRETGYGYTF,TGCAGCGGCGGACGTGAAACGGGCTATGGCTACACCTTC
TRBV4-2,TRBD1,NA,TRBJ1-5,CASSQGDSGNQPQHF,TGTGCCAGCAGCCAAGGGGACAGCGGTAATCAGCCCCAGCATTTT
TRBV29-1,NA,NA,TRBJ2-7,CSAGNSYEQYF,TGCAGCGCCGGGAACTCCTACGAGCAGTACTTC
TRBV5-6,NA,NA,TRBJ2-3,CASIQRSAASTDTQYF,TGTGCCAGCATCCAGAGGTCGGCAGCTAGCACAGATACGCAGTATTTT
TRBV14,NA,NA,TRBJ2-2,CASSDEWDASLTGELFF,TGTGCCAGCAGCGACGAATGGGACGCCTCTCTGACCGGGGAGCTGTTTTTT
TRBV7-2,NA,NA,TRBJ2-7,CASSLVDGFDEQYF,TGTGCCAGCAGCTTAGTCGACGGGTTCGACGAGCAGTACTTC
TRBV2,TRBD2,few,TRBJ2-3,CASLGDSGGRADTQYF,TGTGCCTCCCTCGGCGATAGCGGGGGGCGGGCAGATACGCAGTATTTT
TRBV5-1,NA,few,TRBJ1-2,CASGKGSFYGYTF,TGCGCCAGCGGTAAAGGGTCCTTCTATGGCTACACCTTC
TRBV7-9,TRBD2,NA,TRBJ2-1,CASSPSGGAFYNEQFF,TGTGCCAGCAGCCCTAGCGGGGGGGCCTTCTACAATGAGCAGTTCTTC
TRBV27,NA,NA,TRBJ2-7,CASSRPGDEQYF,TGTGCCAGCAGTAGGCCAGGGGACGAGCAGTACTTC
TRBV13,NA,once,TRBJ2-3,CASSFPGDSEYF,TGTGCCAGCAGCTTTCCGGGAGACTCGGAGTATTTT
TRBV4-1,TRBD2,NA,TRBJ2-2,CASSQEIGGANTGELFF,TGCGCCAGCAGCCAAGAGATCGGGGGGGCGAACACCGGGGAGCTGTTTTTT
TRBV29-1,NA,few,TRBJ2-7,CSVEDTGSHYEQYF,TGCAGCGTTGAAGATACAGGGTCTCACTACGAGCAGTACTTC
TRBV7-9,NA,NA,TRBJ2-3,CASSFSLGGTDTQYF,TGTGCCAGCAGCTTTTCCTTGGGGGGCACAGATACGCAGTATTTT
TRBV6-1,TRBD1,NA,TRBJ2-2,CASSERTGNTGELFF,TGTGCCAGCAGTGAAAGGACAGGGAACACCGGGGAGCTGTTTTTT
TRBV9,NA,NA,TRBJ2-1,CASSVPLGGGLNEQFF,TGTGCCAGCAGCGTACCCCTTGGAGGGGGCCTTAATGAGCAGTTCTTC
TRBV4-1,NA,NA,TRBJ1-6,CASSQIGGGTHNSPLHF,TGCGCCAGCAGCCAAATAGGGGGAGGGACCCATAATTCACCCCTCCACTTT